This T cell receptor (beta chain) comes out of a study of response to subunit inactivated influenza vaccine (dated by TCRdb to 2016 to 2019). Concerning the study at large: The study used deep quantitative T cell receptor repertoire profiling to track responses to a trivalent subunit inactivated influenza vaccine. What the work shows at the level of the full study, not this receptor alone: It was suggested by the authors that each seasonal influenza vaccination may recruit only a limited number of new T cells.

Library generation was performed with RT-PCR. Instrument used: Illumina HiSeq 2500. The public reads were quality trimmed at Q25 with fastp and then assembled into clones with MiXCR by TCRdb, keeping productive beta chains. Rows matching on CDR3 protein sequence are summarized as one entry with the most common DNA and genes. The sample profile shows 500,000 to 700,000 distinct CDR3 sequences; approximately 22% of them were found once. 2.8% of the sample comes from the top ten. This clonotype was seen a handful of times. This receptor's antigen is unknown. No quality values exist for individual bases; no much larger clone is one base distant. Per the germline V gene (reference sequence), DFQATT is the CDR1 and SNEGSKA is the CDR2. Measured from the cysteine to the phenylalanine, the CDR3 is 15 residues long. CDR3 DNA is the only sequence kept; it has 45 bases, read in frame from the first base. Clipping removes 2 bases from V and 10 bases from J, with 11 as the unmatched junction base count.

The same sample was also used in a study of T cells expressing NK-cell markers. The second study's paper adds: TCR beta cDNA libraries were prepared using 5'RACE template switching, which introduced a universal primer site and unique molecular identifiers. Fewer than ten donors provided sorted CD3+CD56+NKG2C+, CD3+CD56+NKG2C- and CD3+CD56-NKG2C+ T-cell subsets, whose TCR beta-chain repertoires were profiled. Among the eight sequenced donors, only one was HCMV-seronegative, while the other seven were HCMV-seropositive. In several experiments an anti-gammadeltaTCR antibody was added to restrict sorting to alphabetaTCR-expressing T cells. For six donors, the dominant CD3+CD56+NKG2C+ clonotypes were among the top 10 CD8+ clonotypes and accounted for roughly 1.0-8% of CD8+ T cells. Those dominant clonotypes were again the most abundant among CD3+CD56-NKG2C+ cells in a handful of donors, at roughly 25-60.1%. Whether the expanded NKG2C-expressing T cell clones were specific for HCMV antigens remained unclear. The study sequenced eight donors, all healthy volunteers chosen at random: three men and five women. A commercial ELISA kit detecting HCMV-specific IgG in serum was used to determine HCMV serostatus. Ficoll density gradient centrifugation was used to isolate peripheral blood mononuclear cells from blood. CD4+ and CD8+ T cells were isolated from PBMC by magnetic immunoseparation with Miltenyi isolation kits. cDNA synthesis was primed from the TCR beta constant segment and was followed by two successive PCR amplification steps. The libraries were sequenced on Illumina HiSeq 2000/2500, MiSeq or NextSeq, producing 2 x 150 bp reads. MIGEC was used to demultiplex reads and group reads by UMI, and MiTCR was used to assemble and quantify clonotypes. Only TCR cDNA sequences supported by at least two reads were kept to exclude erroneous sequences. The tcR package was used for downstream repertoire analysis, and clonotypes were matched across fractions by CDR3 nucleotide sequence plus V segment. VDJmatch was used to annotate antigen specificity against VDJdb, with one amino acid substitution in CDR3 allowed.

The rearranged segments are TRBV20-1 and TRBJ2-1; TRBD2 matches 10 bases in the middle. The specimen comprised CD4+ T cells sorted from PBMCs, sampled about 11 days after vaccination. The sequence came from a man in his fifties or sixties who received an inactivated influenza vaccine. Donor details come from another sample of the same person, matched by shared clones. DNA sequence: TGCAGTGCTAGACCTAGCGGGAGAGGGCTCCGGGAGCAGTTCTTC. This is translated as CSARPSGRGLREQFF.